The clone carrying this T cell receptor beta chain was found many times. The source material, RNA transcripts, was used to amplify TCR beta CDR3 regions. TCR CDR3 regions were first amplified by RT-PCR with HTBI primers. One entry per CDR3 protein results from TCRdb running MiXCR on the multiplex PCR reads. This repertoire shows approximately 360,000 distinct CDR3 sequences, around a sixth found once; its top ten account for 28%. The data were obtained in a study of T cells in Graves' hyperthyroidism and ophthalmopathy. Sample: blood. This TCR was recovered from a young woman with Graves' hyperthyroidism that later progressed to Graves' ophthalmopathy.

CDR3 sequence: CASRRTGYEDSPLHF. CDR3 DNA: TGTGCCAGCCGGAGGACAGGGTACGAGGATTCACCCCTCCACTTT. The V call is TRBV18, the J call TRBJ1-6, with TRBD1 matching over 8 bases. J lost 8 bases, V lost 8 bases, and 11 bases had no gene match. The CDR3 spans 15 residues. Germline V gives CDR1 KGHSH, CDR2 LQKENI.